Listed below are T cell receptor beta chains from one sample, sequenced in a study of blood T cell repertoires in COVID-19. Assay: immunoSEQ multiplex PCR; the TCRdb copy retains only in-frame clones and omits some. The sample gives roughly 240,000 clones, about 82% of which show up once; about 6% is in the top ten. The sequenced material came from peripheral blood. These receptors all come from a woman of 80 years or more with COVID-19, enrolled during active disease. The conserved cysteine and the conserved F or W are not part of the CDR3 here. D genes are given only for firm matches.

NA TRBJ1-5 TRBV7-8 ASSLSSTPNSNQPQH
NA TRBJ1-1 TRBV12-3/TRBV12-4 ASSFYRDTEAF
NA TRBJ1-4 TRBV18 ASSRGGRQEKLF
TRBD1 TRBJ1-5 TRBV28 ASTGGQTSNQPQH
NA TRBJ2-1 TRBV20-1 SGGLSNEQF
TRBD1 TRBJ1-3 TRBV7-2 ASSTGQALWDTIY
TRBD1 TRBJ1-2 TRBV2 ASTWDSVNGYT
TRBD2 TRBJ2-5 TRBV27 ASSPGLARETQY
TRBD1 TRBJ1-6 TRBV7-2 ASSLMGQGYSPLH
NA TRBJ1-4 TRBV7-9 ASSPRTARDEKLF
TRBD1 TRBJ2-3 TRBV24-1 ATSTPGGGRTDTQY
NA TRBJ1-3 TRBV5-4 ASSSTAGNTIY
NA TRBJ1-5 TRBV6-5 ASRPGSKNQPQH
TRBD1 TRBJ2-2 TRBV6-5 AGKQGKSTGELF
TRBD1 TRBJ1-2 TRBV19 ASSILGSGTGRYGYT
NA TRBJ1-2 TRBV7-8 ASSLVDGGYT
TRBD1 TRBJ1-2 TRBV6-6 ASRKDRDNYGYT
NA TRBJ1-1 TRBV7-2 ASSLTALNTEAF
TRBD1 TRBJ2-7 TRBV10-3 AISEGTGSYEQY
NA TRBJ2-1 TRBV11-2 ASSLERRGTSYNEQF
TRBD1 TRBJ2-3 TRBV18 ASSLTIQGAGDTQY
NA TRBJ2-7 TRBV6-5 ASSYRQSAYEQY
TRBD2 TRBJ2-7 TRBV18 ASSPVAGGAIEQY
NA TRBJ2-5 TRBV7-9 ASSLDGLPATETQY
NA TRBJ1-1 TRBV20-1 IGGANTEAF
NA TRBJ2-1 TRBV3-1/TRBV3-2 ASSRGLGPLDEQF
NA TRBJ1-5 TRBV19 ASSWMGQGQPQH
TRBD1 TRBJ2-4 TRBV6-6 ASSLQGATAKNIQY
NA TRBJ2-3 TRBV5-6 ASSWGVERTDTQY
NA TRBJ2-1 TRBV5-1 ASSLGATYNEQF
TRBD2 TRBJ2-1 TRBV5-6 ASSLLAGGNEQF
NA TRBJ2-7 TRBV5-1 ARANPTESSYEQY
TRBD1 TRBJ1-2 TRBV28 ASYGTGNGYT
TRBD1 TRBJ2-5 TRBV11-2 ASSPLTRGRQETQY
NA TRBJ1-3 TRBV19 ASSPQIGNTIY
TRBD2 TRBJ2-1 TRBV18 ASSHTSGGALGSYNEQF
TRBD2 TRBJ2-7 TRBV19 ASSINLAGDYEQY
TRBD1 TRBJ1-6 TRBV19 ASRTGGYSPLH
NA TRBJ1-1 TRBV27 ASSITVNTEAF
NA TRBJ2-3 TRBV9 ASSLSVALLDTQY
TRBD2 TRBJ2-1 TRBV9 ASSVVAGGTYNEQF
NA TRBJ2-1 TRBV7-9 ASSPGTQSGHEQF
NA TRBJ2-5 TRBV18 ASSLRRGGETQY
NA TRBJ1-5 TRBV19 ASSPGPGGNQPQH
NA TRBJ1-2 TRBV7-2 ASSLTRVNGYT
TRBD1 TRBJ1-2 TRBV7-9 ASSPGQGYGYT
NA TRBJ2-1 TRBV7-9 ASSLAGGPVEQF
TRBD1 TRBJ2-6 TRBV24-1 ATSDPKGQGAGANVLT
NA TRBJ1-2 TRBV5-6 ASSPVGANYGYT
NA TRBJ2-1 TRBV28 ASSFYLGPYNEQF
NA TRBJ1-2 TRBV6-5 ASSYSVGRAGYT
NA TRBJ1-1 TRBV12-3/TRBV12-4 ASSLRAGRAF